The T cell receptor beta chain under discussion was sequenced for a study of cytomegalovirus exposure and HLA in healthy donors. Produced via immunoSEQ multiplex PCR; TCRdb's table is partial and in-frame only. The sample lists about 98,000 clones; approximately 95% were seen once. CDR1 and CDR2 from the germline V gene are MNHEY and SMNVEV (reference sequence). Trimming cost V 3 bases and J 8 bases, with 11 bases left between them. This CDR3 is 13 amino acids long. Notes on this clone: Its antigen is still unknown.

Overall study results and limits: Some TCR beta chains (about 170 of them) were listed as cytomegalovirus-associated.

Sequencing was performed on PBMCs. This receptor was taken from a woman aged 18 to 35 in good health and CMV-seronegative. V usage is TRBV27 and J usage is TRBJ2-1; D not certain. In DNA, the CDR3 is TGTGCCAGCAGTTTGCCTCAGAACCATGAGCAGTTCTTC. Its protein is CASSLPQNHEQFF.